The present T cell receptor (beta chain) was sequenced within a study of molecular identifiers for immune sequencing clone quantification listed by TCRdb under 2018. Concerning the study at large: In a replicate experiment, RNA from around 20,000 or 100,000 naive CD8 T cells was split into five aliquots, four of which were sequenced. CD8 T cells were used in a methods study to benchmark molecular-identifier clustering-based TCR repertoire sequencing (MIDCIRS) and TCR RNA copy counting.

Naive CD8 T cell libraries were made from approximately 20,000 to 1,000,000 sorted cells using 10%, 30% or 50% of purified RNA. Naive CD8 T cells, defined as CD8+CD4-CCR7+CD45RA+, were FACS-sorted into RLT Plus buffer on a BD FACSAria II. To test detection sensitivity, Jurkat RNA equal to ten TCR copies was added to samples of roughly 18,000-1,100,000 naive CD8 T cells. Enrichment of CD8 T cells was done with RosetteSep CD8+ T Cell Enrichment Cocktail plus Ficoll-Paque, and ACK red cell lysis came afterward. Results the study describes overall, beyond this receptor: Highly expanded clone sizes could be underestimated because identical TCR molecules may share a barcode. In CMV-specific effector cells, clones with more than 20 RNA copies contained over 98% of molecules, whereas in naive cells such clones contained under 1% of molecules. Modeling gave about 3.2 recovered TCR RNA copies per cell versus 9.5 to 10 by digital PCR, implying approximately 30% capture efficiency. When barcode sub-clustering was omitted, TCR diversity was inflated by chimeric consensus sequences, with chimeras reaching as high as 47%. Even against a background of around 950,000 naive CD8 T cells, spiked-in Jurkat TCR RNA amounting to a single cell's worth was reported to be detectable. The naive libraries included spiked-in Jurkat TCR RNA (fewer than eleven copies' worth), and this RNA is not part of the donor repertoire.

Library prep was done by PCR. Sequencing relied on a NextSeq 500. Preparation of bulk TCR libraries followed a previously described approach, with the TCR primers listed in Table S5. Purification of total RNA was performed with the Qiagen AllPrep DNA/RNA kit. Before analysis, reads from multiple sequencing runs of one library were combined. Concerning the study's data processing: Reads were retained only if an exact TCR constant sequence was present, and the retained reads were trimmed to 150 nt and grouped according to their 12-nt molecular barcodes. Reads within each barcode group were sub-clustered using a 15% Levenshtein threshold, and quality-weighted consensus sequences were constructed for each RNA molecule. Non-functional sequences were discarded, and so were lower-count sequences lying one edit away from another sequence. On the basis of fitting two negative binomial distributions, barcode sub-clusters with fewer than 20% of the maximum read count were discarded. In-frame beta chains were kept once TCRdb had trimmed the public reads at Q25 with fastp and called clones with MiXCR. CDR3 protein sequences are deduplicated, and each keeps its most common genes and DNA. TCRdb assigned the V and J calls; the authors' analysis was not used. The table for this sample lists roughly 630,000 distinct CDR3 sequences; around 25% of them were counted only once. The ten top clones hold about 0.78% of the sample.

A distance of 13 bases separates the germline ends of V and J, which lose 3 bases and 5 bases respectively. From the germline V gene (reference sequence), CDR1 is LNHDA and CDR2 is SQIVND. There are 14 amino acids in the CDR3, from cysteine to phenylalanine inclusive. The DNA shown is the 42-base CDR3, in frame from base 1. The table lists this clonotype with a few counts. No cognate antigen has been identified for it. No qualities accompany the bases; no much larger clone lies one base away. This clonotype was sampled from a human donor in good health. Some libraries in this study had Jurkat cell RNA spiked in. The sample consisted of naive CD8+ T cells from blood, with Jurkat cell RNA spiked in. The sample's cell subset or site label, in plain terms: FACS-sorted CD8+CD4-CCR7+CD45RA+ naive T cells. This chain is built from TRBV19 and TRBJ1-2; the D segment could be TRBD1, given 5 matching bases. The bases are TGTGCCAGTAGTATTTCGGGGACCCTGTATGGCTACACCTTC. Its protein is CASSISGTLYGYTF.